This TCR beta chain was observed in a study of CD8 T cells in Susac syndrome. Deletions cut 3 bases from V and 2 bases from J, with 20 bases between. Germline V lookup: CDR1 DFQATT, CDR2 SNEGSKA (reference sequence). This CDR3 has 16 amino acids. cDNA came from roughly 0.53 to 1 ug RNA primed by random hexamers. TCRdb re-analysed the immunoSEQ multiplex PCR reads in MiXCR, keeping a single row per CDR3 protein. The sample holds 75,000 to 95,000 distinct CDR3 sequences, around 95% seen once. Sequencing input: CD8+ T cells from PBMCs. This chain joins TRBV20-1 and TRBJ2-7; D possibly corresponds to TRBD1 (6 bases). The TCR originated in a human donor with Susac syndrome. This chain's CDR3 is CSASPDRPYDPYEQYF. In DNA form, the CDR3 reads TGCAGTGCTAGCCCCGACAGGCCCTATGACCCCTACGAGCAGTACTTC.